These 23 T cell receptor beta chains came from one sample sequenced in a study of blood T cell repertoires in COVID-19. TCRdb's table, derived via immunoSEQ multiplex PCR, lists solely in-frame clones and lacks some. This table has 85,000 to 130,000 clones, over 60% appearing once. The sample consisted of peripheral blood. These receptors came from a man older than 75 with COVID-19, enrolled during active disease.

This clone was seen more than once but under ten times. The rearrangement joins TRBV19 to TRBJ1-3; D unclear. The CDR3 is 14 residues long. CDR1 and CDR2 (germline): LNHDA, SQIVND (reference sequence). V was pared by 5 bases and J by 4 bases, with 12 bases between. CDR3 nucleotides: TGTGCCAGTAGTCAAAACAGCGGCGGAAACACCATATATTTT. Protein: CASSQNSGGNTIYF. Combining the CDR3 with reference TRBV19 and TRBJ1-3 gives the whole variable domain DGGITQSPKYLFRKEGQNVTLSCEQNLNHDAMYWYRQDPGQGLRLIYYSQIVNDFQKGDIAEGYSVSREKKESFPLTVTSAQKNPTAFYLCASSQNSGGNTIYFGEGSWLTVV.

The chain combines TRBV11-2 with TRBJ1-5; D is uncertain. From germline, CDR1 is SGHAT and CDR2 FQNNGV. There are 13 residues in the CDR3. The V end was cut by 0 bases, the J end by 4 bases, with 4 bases between. The CDR3 DNA follows: TGTGCCAGCAGCTTAGAGCTAAATCAGCCCCAGCATTTT. Residues: CASSLELNQPQHF. The complete variable domain, with remaining parts taken from reference TRBV11-2 and TRBJ1-5, reads EAGVAQSPRYKIIEKRQSVAFWCNPISGHATLYWYQQILGQGPKLLIQFQNNGVVDDSQLPKDRFSAERLKGVDSTLKIQPAKLEDSAVYLCASSLELNQPQHFGDGTRLSIL.

CDR3 sequence: CASSLTGTGIIGYTF. CDR3 in DNA: TGTGCCAGCAGCCTGACCGGGACAGGGATAATTGGCTACACCTTC. The rearrangement joins TRBV5-5 to TRBJ1-2; 9 bases fit TRBD1. CDR3 size: 15 residues. Germline-derived CDR1 and CDR2 are SGHKS and YYEKEE (reference sequence). Trimming took 4 bases from V and 7 from J; bases not matched to a gene: 11.

V gene TRBV6-5 combines with J gene TRBJ2-1; the match to TRBD2 covers 9 bases. CDR3 length equals 15 residues. With 5 bases clipped from V and 7 bases from J, the junction kept 9 bases outside the gene matches. Germline V gene sequence: CDR1 MNHEY, CDR2 SVGAGI. CDR3 loop: CASSTGTAGGNEQFF. For the CDR3, the DNA is TGTGCCAGCAGTACCGGGACGGCGGGAGGGAATGAGCAGTTCTTC.

This chain connects TRBV7-9 to TRBJ2-3; 8 bases line up with TRBD2. CDR1 SEHNR and CDR2 FQNEAQ come from the germline V gene (reference sequence). There are 14 residues in the CDR3. The V segment lost 5 bases and the J segment 6 bases; nucleotides outside the gene matches: 7. The CDR3 nucleotides are TGTGCCAGCAGCCGTAGCGGGGCCTCGGATACGCAGTATTTT. Amino acid sequence: CASSRSGASDTQYF. The variable domain in full, completed from reference TRBV7-9 and TRBJ2-3, reads DTGVSQNPRHKITKRGQNVTFRCDPISEHNRLYWYRQTLGQGPEFLTYFQNEAQLEKSRLLSDRFSAERPKGSFSTLEIQRTEQGDSAMYLCASSRSGASDTQYFGPGTRLTVL.

V and J are TRBV18 and TRBJ1-3; TRBD1 agrees at 9 bases. The CDR3 is made up of 16 amino acids. V dropped 6 bases and J dropped 6; count of bases not matched to a gene: 12. Per the germline V gene, CDR1 is KGHSH and CDR2 is LQKENI. CDR3: CASSLGTGSFLNTIYF. The CDR3, as DNA: TGTGCCAGCTCGCTTGGGACAGGGTCGTTCCTAAACACCATATATTTT.

V is TRBV2 and J is TRBJ2-7; 9 bases map to TRBD2. CDR1 SNHLY and CDR2 FYNNEI come from the germline V gene. The CDR3 length is 15 residues. Trimming cost V 4 bases and J 2 bases; bases outside gene matches: 6. The CDR3 DNA follows: TGTGCCAGCAGTGCTAGACTAGCGGAGGCCTACGAGCAGTACTTC. This translates into CASSARLAEAYEQYF.

This clone was detected a few times. V gene TRBV19 combines with J gene TRBJ1-2, with a possible D match to TRBD1 (6 bases). The germline gives CDR1 LNHDA, CDR2 SQIVND (reference sequence). V lost 3 bases and J 0 bases, leaving 11 bases between the germline ends. This CDR3 has 15 residues. CDR3 nucleotides: TGTGCCAGTAGTATTAAACAGGGAGCTAACTATGGCTACACCTTC. This sequence encodes CASSIKQGANYGYTF.

This clone was seen a handful of times. The genes are TRBV11-2 and TRBJ1-2, with D possibly matching TRBD1 (5 bases). The CDR3 is 16 residues long. V was shortened by 0 bases and J by 4 bases, with 15 bases between the two germline ends. From germline, CDR1 is SGHAT and CDR2 FQNNGV. In DNA, the CDR3 is TGTGCCAGCAGCTTAGAGTGGGGAGGGGTGGTCTATGGCTACACCTTC. This gives the protein CASSLEWGGVVYGYTF.

V gene TRBV14 combines with J gene TRBJ2-3; 7 positions agree with TRBD1. Looked up from germline, CDR1 is SGHDN and CDR2 is FVKESK. Trimming at V came to 4 bases and at J to 4 bases, leaving 11 bases not matched to a gene. The CDR3 totals 16 residues. The CDR3 is CASSPWTGLAPDTQYF. CDR3 coding DNA: TGTGCCAGCAGCCCTTGGACAGGTCTTGCCCCAGATACGCAGTATTTT.

The chain carries TRBV29-1 and TRBJ1-1; TRBD1 matches 11 bases. In germline, CDR1 is SQVTM, CDR2 ANQGSEA. CDR3 length: 14 residues. After removal of 3 bases from V and 5 bases from J, the junction contained 5 bases not matched to a gene. CDR3 protein: CSVEPGTGGTEAFF. The CDR3 DNA follows: TGCAGCGTTGAGCCCGGGACAGGGGGTACTGAAGCTTTCTTT.

The gene calls are TRBV5-1 and TRBJ2-5; 11 positions match TRBD2. The CDR3 has 14 amino acids. The germline CDR1 and CDR2 sequences are SGHRS and YFSETQ. J gave up 4 bases and V 4 bases, and 3 bases lay outside the gene matches. The CDR3 coding sequence is TGCGCCAGCAGCCCCGGGACTAGCGGAGAGACCCAGTACTTC. Its translation: CASSPGTSGETQYF.

The genes are TRBV7-9 and TRBJ1-4; no clear D gene. The V gene's germline CDR1 is SEHNR and CDR2 FQNEAQ (reference sequence). V was pared by 1 base and J by 7 bases, with 16 bases between. The CDR3 sequence is 16 residues long. The CDR3: CASSLGLQAVGEKLFF. Here the CDR3 DNA reads TGTGCCAGCAGCTTAGGCTTGCAGGCCGTTGGTGAAAAACTGTTTTTT.

The chain is built from TRBV15 and TRBJ2-1, with a tentative D call TRBD2 (6 bases). This CDR3 is built from 17 residues. CDR1 is LNHNV, CDR2 YYDKDF, per germline (reference sequence). Deletions cut 1 base from V and 8 bases from J, with 21 bases between. CDR3 DNA: TGTGCCACCAGCAGAGGTACGATGGGACTTCTTATCCATGAGCAGTTCTTC. It yields the protein CATSRGTMGLLIHEQFF.

This clone showed up many times. The rearrangement links TRBV11-1 to TRBJ2-7, with D possibly matching TRBD2 (5 bases). This CDR3 contains 12 residues. Per the germline V gene, CDR1 is SGHAT and CDR2 is FQDESV (reference sequence). V shed 5 bases and J shed 3 bases, with 8 bases lying between them. Here the CDR3 DNA reads TGTGCCAGCAGCCGGGATCTCTACGAGCAGTACTTC. This translates into CASSRDLYEQYF.

This clone appeared once. This rearrangement joins TRBV5-1 to TRBJ2-7, with 7 bases lining up with TRBD2. Germline V gene sequence: CDR1 SGHRS, CDR2 YFSETQ. The CDR3 is 12 residues long. Trimming at V came to 2 bases and at J to 7 bases, leaving 3 bases not matched to a gene. Here the CDR3 DNA reads TGCGCCAGCAGCTTCGGGCGGGGGGAGCAGTACTTC. This translates into CASSFGRGEQYF. Together with reference TRBV5-1 and TRBJ2-7, the CDR3 gives the full variable domain: KAGVTQTPRYLIKTRGQQVTLSCSPISGHRSVSWYQQTPGQGLQFLFEYFSETQRNKGNFPGRFSGRQFSNSRSEMNVSTLELGDSALYLCASSFGRGEQYFGPGTRLTVT.

The chain carries TRBV10-3 and TRBJ2-2; 14 nucleotides align to TRBD2. Germline CDR1 ENHRY, CDR2 SYGVKD. This CDR3 region has 16 residues. Losses at the gene ends were 4 bases for V and 6 bases for J; bases not matched to a gene: 4. The CDR3 reads CAISGRLAGGPGELFF. Written as DNA, the CDR3 is TGTGCCATCAGTGGTCGACTAGCGGGAGGGCCCGGGGAGCTGTTTTTT.

The chain uses TRBV9 and TRBJ1-3; TRBD1 is a possible D gene (6 bases). Per the germline V gene, CDR1 is SGDLS and CDR2 is YYNGEE. V dropped 0 bases and J dropped 4 bases, with 14 bases sitting between them. This CDR3 has 16 residues. Here the CDR3 reads CASSVDGQYGGNTIYF. The CDR3 DNA reads TGTGCCAGCAGCGTAGATGGACAGTATGGGGGAAACACCATATATTTT. The full variable domain, with the rest looked up from reference TRBV9 and TRBJ1-3, is DSGVTQTPKHLITATGQRVTLRCSPRSGDLSVYWYQQSLDQGLQFLIQYYNGEERAKGNILERFSAQQFPDLHSELNLSSLELGDSALYFCASSVDGQYGGNTIYFGEGSWLTVV.

V usage is TRBV7-8 and J usage is TRBJ2-2, with 7 positions matching TRBD2. V trimming: 2 bases; J trimming: 0 bases; junction bases outside the gene matches: 6. The CDR3 consists of 17 residues. The germline gives CDR1 SGHVS, CDR2 FQNEAQ. CDR3 in amino acids: CASSLLWLAANTGELFF. The CDR3, as DNA: TGTGCCAGCAGCTTACTCTGGCTAGCGGCGAACACCGGGGAGCTGTTTTTT.

In its sample, this clone was seen once. V and J are TRBV19 and TRBJ2-7, with 9 positions matching TRBD2. V trimming: 3 bases; J trimming: 0 bases; junction bases outside the gene matches: 18. Germline loops: CDR1 LNHDA, CDR2 SQIVND (reference sequence). The CDR3 is 20 amino acids. CDR3 bases: TGTGCCAGTAGTATGTGCCCCCCAGGGCTAGCGGGGAGGAGCTCCTACGAGCAGTACTTC. It yields the protein CASSMCPPGLAGRSSYEQYF.

The V call is TRBV7-2, the J call TRBJ1-5; D remains ambiguous. There are 13 residues in the CDR3. Germline-derived CDR1 and CDR2 are SGHTA and FQGNSA. Trimming took 5 bases from V and 3 from J, leaving 8 bases between them. CDR3 amino acids: CASSARYNQPQHF. The CDR3 DNA reads TGTGCCAGCAGCGCCAGGTACAATCAGCCCCAGCATTTT.

The chain has TRBV15 and TRBJ2-7, with 7 bases aligning to TRBD1. The length of the CDR3 is 15 residues. With V trimmed by 2 bases and J by 1 base, 5 bases remained unmatched. Germline CDR1 is LNHNV and CDR2 is YYDKDF (reference sequence). CDR3 sequence (DNA): TGTGCCACCAGCAGAATTCCGGGACAGTCCTACGAGCAGTACTTC. It translates to CATSRIPGQSYEQYF.

This chain connects TRBV9 to TRBJ2-7; TRBD2 matches at 9 bases. CDR1 and CDR2 (germline): SGDLS, YYNGEE. The CDR3 is made up of 17 amino acids. V was pared by 2 bases and J by 0 bases, with 9 bases of the junction left unmatched. The CDR3 spells CASSVLIGLATSYEQYF. CDR3 bases: TGTGCCAGCAGCGTCCTGATCGGACTAGCGACCTCCTACGAGCAGTACTTC.